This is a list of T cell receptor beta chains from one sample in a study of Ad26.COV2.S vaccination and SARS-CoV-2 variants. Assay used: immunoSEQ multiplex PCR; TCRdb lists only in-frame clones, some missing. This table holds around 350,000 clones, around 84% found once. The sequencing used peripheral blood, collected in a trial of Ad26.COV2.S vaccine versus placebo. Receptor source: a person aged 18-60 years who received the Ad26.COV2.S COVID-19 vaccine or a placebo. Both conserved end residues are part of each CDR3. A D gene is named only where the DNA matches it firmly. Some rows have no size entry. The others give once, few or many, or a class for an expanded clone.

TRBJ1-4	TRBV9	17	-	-	CASSVFDGVWTNEKLFF	TGTGCCAGCAGCGTATTTGACGGCGTATGGACTAATGAAAAACTGTTTTTT
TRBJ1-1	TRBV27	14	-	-	CASSLGDVNTEAFF	TGTGCCAGCAGTTTAGGGGACGTGAACACTGAAGCTTTCTTT
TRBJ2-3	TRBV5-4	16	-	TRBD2	CASSRTTSGFTDTQYF	TGTGCCAGCAGCAGGACGACTAGCGGGTTCACAGATACGCAGTATTTT
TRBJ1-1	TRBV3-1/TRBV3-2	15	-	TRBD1	CASSYHRGGNTEAFF	TGTGCCAGCAGCTACCACAGGGGAGGGAACACTGAAGCTTTCTTT
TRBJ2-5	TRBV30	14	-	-	CAWSDWGDQETQYF	TGTGCCTGGAGTGATTGGGGAGACCAAGAGACCCAGTACTTC
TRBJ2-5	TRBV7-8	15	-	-	CASSLEAGGPETQYF	TGTGCCAGCAGCTTAGAGGCAGGGGGGCCCGAGACCCAGTACTTC
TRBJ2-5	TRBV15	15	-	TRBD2	CATSRVAGIGETQYF	TGTGCCACCAGCAGAGTAGCGGGAATAGGAGAGACCCAGTACTTC
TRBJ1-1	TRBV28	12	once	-	CASSLLNGGAFF	TGTGCCAGCAGTTTACTTAATGGCGGGGCTTTCTTT
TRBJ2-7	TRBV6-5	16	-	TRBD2	CASSFTSGAGFYEQYF	TGTGCCAGCAGTTTCACCAGCGGGGCTGGGTTTTACGAGCAGTACTTC
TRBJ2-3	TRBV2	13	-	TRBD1	CASRDRGRDTQYF	TGTGCCAGCAGGGACAGGGGGCGGGATACGCAGTATTTT
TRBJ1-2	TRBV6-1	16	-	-	CASSEWDSPPTYGYTF	TGTGCCAGCAGTGAATGGGACTCCCCACCAACCTATGGCTACACCTTC
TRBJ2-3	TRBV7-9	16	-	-	CASRPHPRAGSDTQYF	TGTGCCAGCAGACCTCATCCCCGCGCGGGTTCAGATACGCAGTATTTT
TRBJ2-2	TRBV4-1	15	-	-	CASSQVQSTSGELFF	TGCGCCAGCAGCCAAGTCCAGTCAACAAGCGGGGAGCTGTTTTTT
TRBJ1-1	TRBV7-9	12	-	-	CASSSGGKKAFF	TGTGCCAGCAGCTCTGGTGGGAAGAAAGCTTTCTTT
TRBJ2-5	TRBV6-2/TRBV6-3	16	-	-	CASSSPGGRAGETQYF	TGTGCCAGCAGTTCCCCTGGCGGCCGGGCGGGAGAGACCCAGTACTTC
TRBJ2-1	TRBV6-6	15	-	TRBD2	CASSYSSGAHGEQFF	TGTGCCAGCAGTTACTCTAGCGGGGCCCATGGTGAGCAGTTCTTC
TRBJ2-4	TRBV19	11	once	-	CASSIEGLQYF	TGTGCCAGTAGTATAGAGGGCCTTCAGTACTTC
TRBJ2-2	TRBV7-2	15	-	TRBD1	CASSWGTGSIGELFF	TGTGCCAGCAGCTGGGGGACAGGGTCAATCGGGGAGCTGTTTTTT
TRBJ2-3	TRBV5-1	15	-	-	CASSPTILGQDTQYF	TGCGCCAGCAGCCCGACCATTTTGGGACAAGATACGCAGTATTTT
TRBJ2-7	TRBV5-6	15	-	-	CASSLFQVSSYEQYF	TGTGCCAGCAGCTTGTTCCAGGTCAGCTCCTACGAGCAGTACTTC
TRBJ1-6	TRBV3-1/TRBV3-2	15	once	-	CASSHYRDYNSPLHF	TGTGCCAGCAGCCACTACAGGGATTATAATTCACCCCTCCACTTT
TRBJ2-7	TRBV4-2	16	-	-	CASSQDAWTSSYEQYF	TGTGCCAGCAGCCAAGACGCTTGGACCAGCTCCTACGAGCAGTACTTC
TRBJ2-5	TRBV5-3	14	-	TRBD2	CASSGETNQETQYF	TGTGCCTCTAGCGGGGAGACCAACCAAGAGACCCAGTACTTC
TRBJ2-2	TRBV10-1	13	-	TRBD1	CASRDGQAGELFF	TGCGCCAGCAGGGATGGACAGGCCGGGGAGCTGTTTTTT
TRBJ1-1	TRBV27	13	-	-	CASSLVRNTEAFF	TGTGCCAGCAGTTTAGTTAGGAACACTGAAGCTTTCTTT
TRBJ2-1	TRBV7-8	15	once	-	CASSLAGGPFNEQFF	TGTGCCAGCAGCTTAGCAGGGGGGCCTTTCAATGAGCAGTTCTTC
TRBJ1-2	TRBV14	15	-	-	CASSQAGTWGYGYTF	TGTGCCAGCAGCCAAGCAGGGACTTGGGGCTATGGCTACACCTTC
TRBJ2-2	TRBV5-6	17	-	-	CASSVVWGRWNTGELFF	TGTGCCAGCAGCGTTGTGTGGGGGCGGTGGAACACCGGGGAGCTGTTTTTT
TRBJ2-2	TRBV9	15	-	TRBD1	CASSGPGQGTGELFF	TGTGCCAGCAGCGGCCCGGGACAGGGAACCGGGGAGCTGTTTTTT
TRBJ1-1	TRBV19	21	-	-	CASTARMGYRGGSVPGTEAFF	TGTGCCAGTACCGCACGTATGGGGTATCGGGGAGGAAGTGTTCCGGGCACTGAAGCTTTCTTT
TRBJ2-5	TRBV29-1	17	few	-	CSVGVEGTLRGQETQYF	TGCAGCGTTGGGGTGGAGGGTACCCTACGGGGACAAGAGACCCAGTACTTC
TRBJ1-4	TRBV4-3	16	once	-	CASSQRRGTTNEKLFF	TGCGCCAGCAGCCAACGGAGGGGAACAACTAATGAAAAACTGTTTTTT
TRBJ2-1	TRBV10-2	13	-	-	CASSENQGTEQFF	TGCGCCAGCAGTGAGAACCAGGGGACTGAGCAGTTCTTC
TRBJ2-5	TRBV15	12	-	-	CATSSTGETQYF	TGTGCCACCAGCAGCACGGGGGAGACCCAGTACTTC